The TCR beta chain under discussion was sequenced for a study of cytomegalovirus exposure and HLA in healthy donors. CDR3 length equals 13 residues. Germline V gene data show CDR1 as SEHNR and CDR2 as FQNEAQ (reference sequence). Trimming stripped 5 bases from V and 8 bases from J, with 15 bases between. Generated by immunoSEQ multiplex PCR, the TCRdb table keeps only in-frame clones and is missing some. The sample lists 150,000 to 200,000 clones; approximately 78% were seen once. The chain couples TRBV7-9 to TRBJ1-2; D might be TRBD1 (6 bases). The sequence derives from a woman in her twenties or thirties in good health and CMV-seronegative. Sequencing input: PBMCs. CDR3 loop: CASSASDRWGYTF. CDR3 nucleotides: TGTGCCAGCAGCGCCAGTGACAGGTGGGGCTACACCTTC.